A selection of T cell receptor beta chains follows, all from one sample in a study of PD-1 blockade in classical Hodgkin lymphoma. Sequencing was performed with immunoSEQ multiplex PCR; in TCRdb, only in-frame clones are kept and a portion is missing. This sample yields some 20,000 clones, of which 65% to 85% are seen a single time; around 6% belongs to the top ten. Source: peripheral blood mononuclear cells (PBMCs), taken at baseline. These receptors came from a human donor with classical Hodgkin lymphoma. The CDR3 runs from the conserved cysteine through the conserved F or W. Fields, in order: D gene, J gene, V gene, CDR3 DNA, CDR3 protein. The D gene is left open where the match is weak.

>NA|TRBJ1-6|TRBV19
TGTGCCAGTAGAGAACCGGGACAAATCTCACCCCTCCACTTT
CASREPGQISPLHF
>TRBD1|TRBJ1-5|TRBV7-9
TGTGCCAGCAGCGTAACCGGGACAGGGGGCTTTCAGCCCCAGCATTTT
CASSVTGTGGFQPQHF
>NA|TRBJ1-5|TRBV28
TGTGCCAGCAGTTGGGCGCGCGGTCAGCCCCAGCATTTT
CASSWARGQPQHF
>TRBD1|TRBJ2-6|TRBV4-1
TGCGCCAGCAGCCAACAGGGGGCGTCAGGGGCCAACGTCCTGACTTTC
CASSQQGASGANVLTF
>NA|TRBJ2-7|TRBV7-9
TGTGCCAGCAGCTCCTGGCTGACTGGGGGCGAGCAGTACTTC
CASSSWLTGGEQYF
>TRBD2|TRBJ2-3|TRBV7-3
TGTGCCAGCAGCTTAGGAGCGGGGATCACAGATACGCAGTATTTT
CASSLGAGITDTQYF
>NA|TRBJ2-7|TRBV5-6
TGTGCCAGCAGCTACAGGGATCGCTACGAGCAGTACTTC
CASSYRDRYEQYF
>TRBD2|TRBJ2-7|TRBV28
TGTGCCAGCAGGGGTACCGGGACTAGCGGGGTAAGGGAGCAGTACTTC
CASRGTGTSGVREQYF
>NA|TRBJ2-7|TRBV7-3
TGTGCCAGCAGCCACAGGTACGAGCAGTACTTC
CASSHRYEQYF
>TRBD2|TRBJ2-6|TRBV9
TGTGCCAGCAGCGGGGGACTAGCGTTGAACTCTGGGGCCAACGTCCTGACTTTC
CASSGGLALNSGANVLTF